This T cell receptor beta chain was identified in a study of T cell repertoires in cytomegalovirus infection. Study at large: Indications of both CMV infection and matching HLA type were provided by public TCR beta signatures.

Points from the study as a whole: Within the response measured ex vivo, HLA-C-restricted CMV-specific TCR beta clonotypes were dominant. Accumulated public TCR beta family frequency recognized individuals carrying CMV together with the relevant HLA.

TCRdb itself ran the reads through MiXCR, one entry per CDR3 protein. The table has about 250,000 distinct CDR3 sequences, roughly an eighth seen once. This clonotype was observed at least ten times. Its antigen is still unknown. Germline CDR1 SGHTA, CDR2 FQGNSA. The CDR3 is made up of 12 amino acids. V lost 3 bases and J 7 bases, leaving 9 bases between the germline ends. The sequencing sample was made of PBMCs. This TCR was recovered from a human donor in good health (CMV status not recorded). Some clones in this sample may be carry-over from other donors' samples. The chain combines TRBV7-2 with TRBJ1-2, with D unclear. The CDR3 sequence is CASSFETGGYTF. For the CDR3, the DNA is TGTGCCAGCAGCTTTGAAACGGGTGGCTACACCTTC.